The next 31 T cell receptor beta chains were all read from a single sample in a study of preoperative IRX-2 immunotherapy in early breast cancer. Method: immunoSEQ multiplex PCR; TCRdb's copy keeps in-frame clones and lacks some. The sample lists roughly 99,000 clones, 70% to 90% occurring once. Treatment meaning: preoperative locoregional IRX-2 cytokine immunotherapy. This sample comprised tumor tissue, obtained after IRX-2 immunotherapy. The receptors here all came from a human donor with breast cancer.

The chain links TRBV6-8 to TRBJ2-3; 7 nucleotides agree with TRBD2. The CDR3 has 17 residues. Germline values: CDR1 MNHGY, CDR2 SAAAGT. Unmatched junction bases numbered 17, after V lost 5 bases and J lost 6 bases. The CDR3 protein is CASSLHPKGGSRDTQYF. The CDR3 DNA sequence: TGTGCCAGCAGTCTCCACCCGAAGGGCGGGAGTAGGGATACGCAGTATTTT.

This clone was picked up a small number of times. The chain combines TRBV7-2 with TRBJ1-2, with TRBD1 as a possible D gene (5 bases). The CDR3 is made up of 13 amino acids. CDR1 and CDR2 from the germline V gene are SGHTA and FQGNSA. With 5 bases removed from V and 8 bases from J, the gap between germline ends came to 15 bases. CDR3 in amino acids: CASSRDRWIGYTF. CDR3 in DNA: TGTGCCAGCAGCCGCGACAGATGGATAGGCTACACCTTC.

CDR3 nucleotides: TGCGCCAGCAGCACGGGACAGGGATTGATCTCTGGGGCCAACGTCCTGACTTTC. Translation gives CASSTGQGLISGANVLTF. V and J are TRBV5-1 and TRBJ2-6; 9 positions agree with TRBD1. J was trimmed by 0 bases and V by 4 bases; bases with no gene match: 8. This CDR3 is built from 18 residues. Looked up from germline, CDR1 is SGHRS and CDR2 is YFSETQ.

This sequence joins TRBV10-1 and TRBJ2-3; 10 bases agree with TRBD2. J was trimmed by 6 bases and V by 4 bases; bases with no gene match: 4. This CDR3 region has 14 residues. In germline, CDR1 is WNHNN, CDR2 SYGVQD (reference sequence). CDR3 protein: CASSASGGSDTQYF. For the CDR3, the DNA is TGCGCCAGCAGTGCTAGCGGGGGTTCCGATACGCAGTATTTT.

This chain uses TRBV11-3 with TRBJ2-6, with D possibly TRBD1 on 6 matching bases. Germline CDR1 SGHNT, CDR2 YENEEA. The V and J ends lost 5 bases and 4 bases respectively, with 15 bases between them. There are 16 residues in the CDR3. The CDR3 DNA sequence: TGTGCCAGCAGCCCCCTACAGGGTCCCGGGGCCAACGTCCTGACTTTC. Translation: CASSPLQGPGANVLTF.

The rearrangement links TRBV6-8 to TRBJ2-7; possibly TRBD1 for D (6 bases). The CDR3 loop spans 12 amino acids. Germline V lookup: CDR1 MNHGY, CDR2 SAAAGT. Trimming took off 5 bases at V and 5 bases at J, with 10 bases between the two ends. The CDR3 reads CASSGNRDEQYF. The CDR3 DNA is TGTGCCAGCAGTGGAAACAGGGACGAGCAGTACTTC.

The chain is built from TRBV5-1 and TRBJ2-1; the D call may be TRBD1 or TRBD2 (7 bases each). Germline CDR1 reads SGHRS; CDR2 reads YFSETQ. This CDR3 region has 16 residues. V was trimmed by 4 bases and J by 10 bases, leaving 24 bases between them. CDR3 DNA: TGCGCCAGCAGCGGTGAGACAGGGAGGGGCATGTACGAGCAGTTCTTC. Protein sequence: CASSGETGRGMYEQFF.

This clone was counted a few times. The V call is TRBV7-6, the J call TRBJ2-7; no reliable D call. This CDR3 comprises 17 residues. The germline gives CDR1 SGHVS, CDR2 FNYEAQ. Deletions cut 1 base from V and 5 bases from J, with 21 bases between. CDR3 nucleotides: TGTGCCAGCAGCTTAGTTGAGACCGAAATCCTAAGTAACGAGCAGTACTTC. Its translation is CASSLVETEILSNEQYF.

This clone was seen a few times. This rearrangement joins TRBV6-1 to TRBJ1-2; 10 nucleotides line up with TRBD1. Trimming removed 1 base from V and 8 bases from J; junction bases left unmatched: 25. This CDR3 has 21 amino acids. Germline V gives CDR1 MNHNS, CDR2 SASEGT. CDR3 coding DNA: TGTGCCAGCAGTGAAGTGGGACCGATTGACAGGGGGCGAGTCCGGTCGGGAGGCTACACCTTC. Protein sequence: CASSEVGPIDRGRVRSGGYTF.

This chain joins TRBV5-1 and TRBJ2-2; tentatively, D is TRBD1 or TRBD2 (7 bases each). CDR3 length: 16 amino acids. V shed 1 base and J shed 5 bases, with 15 bases lying between them. Per germline, CDR1 SGHRS and CDR2 YFSETQ. CDR3 nucleotide sequence: TGCGCCAGCAGCTTGCGGCCAGGGGGAGGGACCGGGGAGCTGTTTTTT. This sequence encodes CASSLRPGGGTGELFF.

The V call is TRBV19, the J call TRBJ2-7; 9 bases agree with TRBD2. The trim removed 4 bases at V and 3 bases at J, leaving 7 bases unmatched. The CDR3 covers 15 residues. The germline gives CDR1 LNHDA, CDR2 SQIVND (reference sequence). The CDR3 region is CASSSSSGDIYEQYF. The CDR3 region has the DNA TGTGCCAGTAGTAGTTCTAGCGGGGACATCTACGAGCAGTACTTC.

The genes are TRBV5-1 and TRBJ2-3, with D maybe TRBD2 (6 bases). The CDR3 runs 15 residues. Germline CDR1 is SGHRS and CDR2 is YFSETQ. V was clipped by 7 bases and J by 0 bases, with 15 bases between them. The CDR3 loop reads CASGSTAGSTDTQYF. The CDR3 nucleotides read TGCGCCAGCGGGTCAACCGCGGGAAGCACAGATACGCAGTATTTT.

The chain carries TRBV11-1 and TRBJ1-1, with a tentative D call TRBD1 (6 bases). The ends were cut back, 2 bases at V and 5 bases at J, with 15 bases in the middle. From germline, CDR1 is SGHAT and CDR2 FQDESV (reference sequence). The CDR3 consists of 15 residues. CDR3 sequence: CASSLSPGARTEAFF. DNA of the CDR3: TGTGCCAGCAGCTTAAGTCCGGGGGCTAGGACTGAAGCTTTCTTT.

On this clone itself: The same CDR3 can be traced to other DNA sequences in this sample. This chain uses TRBV5-1 with TRBJ2-3, with TRBD2 matching over 7 bases. The CDR3 is 16 residues long. Germline values: CDR1 SGHRS, CDR2 YFSETQ. J was trimmed by 5 bases and V by 0 bases; bases with no gene match: 9. In DNA, the CDR3 is TGCGCCAGCAGCTTGGGGGCTAGCGGTGGGAAAGATACGCAGTATTTT. Translating gives CASSLGASGGKDTQYF.

The chain recombines TRBV6-8 with TRBJ1-6, with no clear D. V gave up 7 bases and J gave up 7 bases, with 14 bases separating them. The germline gives CDR1 MNHGY, CDR2 SAAAGT. The CDR3 is 14 amino acids. This CDR3 is CASIPNVANSPLHF. In nucleotides, the CDR3 is TGTGCCAGCATCCCGAATGTGGCCAATTCACCCCTCCACTTT.

This chain connects TRBV5-1 to TRBJ1-2; 7 bases line up with TRBD1. The junction had 8 bases not matched to a gene; V was cut back by 0 bases and J by 6 bases. The CDR3 spans 15 residues. Germline CDR1 is SGHRS and CDR2 is YFSETQ. The CDR3 nucleotides are TGCGCCAGCAGCTTGGGAGGGACAGTGATAGATGGCTACACCTTC. Its protein is CASSLGGTVIDGYTF.

This sequence joins TRBV5-1 and TRBJ2-3; D perhaps matches TRBD2 (7 bases). CDR1 SGHRS and CDR2 YFSETQ come from the germline V gene. Trimming took 9 bases from V and 3 from J, leaving 20 bases between them. This CDR3 has 15 residues. DNA for the CDR3: TGCGCCAACTCCAGGGAGGGGGGGCCGACAGATACGCAGTATTTT. Its protein product is CANSREGGPTDTQYF.

The genes are TRBV28 and TRBJ2-1, with unresolved D. The CDR3 contains 14 residues. V gave up 5 bases and J gave up 9 bases, with 17 bases separating them. Germline CDR1 and CDR2: MDHEN and SYDVKM. CDR3 amino acids: CASSPPVVWSEQFF. CDR3 coding DNA: TGTGCCAGCAGTCCACCCGTGGTCTGGTCTGAGCAGTTCTTC. Full variable domain (rest looked up from reference TRBV28 and TRBJ2-1): DVKVTQSSRYLVKRTGEKVFLECVQDMDHENMFWYRQDPGLGLRLIYFSYDVKMKEKGDIPEGYSVSREKKERFSLILESASTNQTSMYLCASSPPVVWSEQFFGPGTRLTVL.

The chain carries TRBV29-1 and TRBJ2-5; D may be TRBD1 (5 bases). Germline V gene lookup returns CDR1 SQVTM and CDR2 ANQGSEA. The CDR3 is 12 residues long. Trimming took 6 bases from V and 2 from J, leaving 10 bases between them. The CDR3 coding sequence is TGCAGCGTGGCGACAGCTCAAGAGACCCAGTACTTC. Translated: CSVATAQETQYF.

As for this clone: Relative to the germline gene, one junction end is altered; a read error may explain this. The V call is TRBV6-4, the J call TRBJ1-5; D is unresolved. The CDR3 has 11 residues. Germline assignment: CDR1 MRHNA and CDR2 SNTAGT. The CDR3 nucleotides read TGTGCCATCAGTGATACCAAGACCCAGCATTTT. Its translation is CAISDTKTQHF.

The chain links TRBV10-2 to TRBJ1-2, with 10 bases lining up with TRBD1. This CDR3 spans 14 amino acids. Germline CDR1 is WSHSY and CDR2 is SAAADI. V was pared by 6 bases and J by 2 bases, with 3 bases of the junction left unmatched. The CDR3 here is CASRLTGGNYGYTF. DNA of the CDR3: TGCGCCAGCAGATTGACAGGGGGCAACTATGGCTACACCTTC.

A remark on this clone: An uncertain or unread base leads to its residue being written X. The chain links TRBV19 to TRBJ1-1; no firm D call. Germline V lookup: CDR1 LNHDA, CDR2 SQIVND (reference sequence). The CDR3 has 13 residues. Trimming stripped 6 bases from V and 3 bases from J, with 11 bases between. The CDR3 is CASSPXAYTEAFF. The CDR3 DNA sequence: TGTGCCAGTAGCCCCRCGGCTTACACTGAAGCTTTCTTT.

This rearrangement joins TRBV6-8 to TRBJ1-4; D call uncertain. Germline values: CDR1 MNHGY, CDR2 SAAAGT. Trimming pared 0 bases from V and 4 bases from J, leaving 12 bases between. The CDR3 runs 16 residues. This CDR3 is CASSYSIRSHNEKLFF. The CDR3, as DNA: TGTGCCAGCAGTTACTCGATCAGAAGCCATAATGAAAAACTGTTTTTT.

This clone was counted a few times. The CDR3 protein is CASYGTSNNEQFF. Written as DNA, the CDR3 is TGTGCCAGCTACGGGACTTCTAACAATGAGCAGTTCTTC. The V call is TRBV28, the J call TRBJ2-1; D may be TRBD2 (6 bases). V lost 8 bases and J 5 bases, leaving 13 bases between the germline ends. CDR1 MDHEN and CDR2 SYDVKM come from the germline V gene. This CDR3 is 13 amino acids long.

The chain uses TRBV18 and TRBJ1-5; D is ambiguous. Per the germline V gene, CDR1 is KGHSH and CDR2 is LQKENI. The CDR3 runs 14 residues. The V gene lost 5 bases and the J gene lost 7 bases, with 15 bases spanning the gap. The CDR3 nucleotides are TGTGCCAGCTCAGAAGGCGGAAATCCGCAGCCCCAGCATTTT. This translates into CASSEGGNPQPQHF.

V usage is TRBV19 and J usage is TRBJ2-2; no definite D call. V lost 1 base, J lost 6 bases, and 12 bases lay in between. The germline V gene has CDR1 LNHDA and CDR2 SQIVND (reference sequence). The CDR3 totals 15 residues. CDR3 sequence: CASSIAQFGAGELFF. The CDR3 region has the DNA TGTGCCAGTAGTATAGCCCAATTTGGGGCCGGGGAGCTGTTTTTT.

The rearrangement uses TRBV6-8 and TRBJ2-3; the D is unclear. CDR1 and CDR2 (germline): MNHGY, SAAAGT. Trimming cost V 8 bases and J 2 bases, with 14 bases left between them. CDR3 size: 14 residues. This CDR3 is CASGPGRYTDTQYF. The CDR3 bases are TGTGCCAGCGGACCGGGCCGGTACACAGATACGCAGTATTTT.

V and J are TRBV28 and TRBJ2-7; 7 positions agree with TRBD1. The CDR3 spans 15 residues. Germline CDR1 and CDR2: MDHEN and SYDVKM. With V trimmed by 3 bases and J by 0 bases, 5 bases remained unmatched. The CDR3 here is CASSLKGAISYEQYF. For the CDR3, the DNA is TGTGCCAGCAGTTTGAAGGGGGCAATCTCCTACGAGCAGTACTTC.

The chain recombines TRBV19 with TRBJ1-5; D remains ambiguous. The germline V gene encodes CDR1 LNHDA and CDR2 SQIVND (reference sequence). V was shortened by 3 bases and J by 0 bases, with 3 bases between the two germline ends. The CDR3 is made up of 13 amino acids. The CDR3 protein is CASSMASNQPQHF. The DNA for the CDR3 is TGTGCCAGTAGTATGGCTAGCAATCAGCCCCAGCATTTT.

The CDR3 nucleotides are TGTGCCAGCAGCCTCGACAGTCACAATGAGCAGTTCTTC. Protein sequence: CASSLDSHNEQFF. V gene TRBV7-2 combines with J gene TRBJ2-1; D is perhaps TRBD1 (5 bases). The CDR3 totals 13 residues. The ends were cut back, 5 bases at V and 5 bases at J, with 10 bases in the middle. Germline CDR1 reads SGHTA; CDR2 reads FQGNSA.

The V gene is TRBV19, the J gene TRBJ1-5; tentatively, D is TRBD1 (5 bases). The germline CDR1 and CDR2 sequences are LNHDA and SQIVND (reference sequence). V lost 4 bases to trimming and J lost 4 bases, with 17 bases between them. This CDR3 spans 16 amino acids. The CDR3 spells CASSRTGELGNQPQHF. The CDR3 DNA follows: TGTGCCAGTAGTAGGACGGGGGAATTGGGGAATCAGCCCCAGCATTTT.